The 5 T cell receptor beta chains in this list originate from one sample, sequenced in a study of shared clonotypes between healthy human individuals. TCRdb's table, derived via immunoSEQ multiplex PCR, lists solely in-frame clones and lacks some. The table has approximately 100,000 clones, about 72% seen once. Material: memory CD8+ T cells sorted from blood. Subset reported: CD45RO+ cells pooled with CCR7-negative TemRA cells. The source is a woman in her 30s in good health.

The chain employs TRBV7-9 and TRBJ2-7; D might be TRBD2 (5 bases). V was trimmed by 6 bases and J by 7 bases, leaving 13 bases between them. CDR1 is SEHNR and CDR2 is FQNEAQ in the germline V gene (reference sequence). The CDR3 loop spans 12 amino acids. CDR3 protein: CASRGISGEQYF. The DNA for the CDR3 is TGTGCCAGCAGGGGAATAAGCGGAGAGCAGTACTTC.

The rearrangement joins TRBV23-1 to TRBJ2-5, with TRBD2 as a possible D gene (6 bases). Matching the DNA end better, TRBJ2-7 makes the J call doubtful. TRBV23-1 is reported as an ORF; its role is uncertain. The CDR3 length is 14 residues. CDR3 protein: CASSWGLDPYEQYF. For the CDR3, the DNA is TGCGCCAGCAGTTGGGGACTGGATCCCTACGAGCAGTACTTC.

This clone was detected once. The V gene is TRBV5-1, the J gene TRBJ2-1, with a tentative D call TRBD1 (5 bases). The length of the CDR3 is 16 residues. Germline loops: CDR1 SGHRS, CDR2 YFSETQ. The V end lost 1 base, the J end lost 0 bases, and 11 bases lay between the germline ends. This CDR3 reads CASSLSAGFSYNEQFF. The CDR3, as DNA: TGCGCCAGCAGCTTGAGTGCAGGGTTCTCCTACAATGAGCAGTTCTTC.

The count of this clone is one. The chain recombines TRBV2 with TRBJ2-3; 10 bases align to TRBD1. Germline CDR1 SNHLY, CDR2 FYNNEI. The V gene end was trimmed by 6 bases and the J gene end by 2 bases; junction bases not matched to a gene: 8. The CDR3 extends over 16 amino acids. The CDR3 spells CASRGGQGFLTDTQYF. In DNA form, the CDR3 reads TGTGCCAGCAGAGGGGGACAGGGGTTTCTCACAGATACGCAGTATTTT.

The rearrangement uses TRBV28 and TRBJ2-3; 9 bases match TRBD2. Germline V gene data show CDR1 as MDHEN and CDR2 as SYDVKM. The CDR3 has 15 residues. J was trimmed by 3 bases and V by 2 bases; bases with no gene match: 3. The CDR3 DNA reads TGTGCCAGCAGTTTAGGACTAGCGACGACAGATACGCAGTATTTT. Protein: CASSLGLATTDTQYF.